These T cell receptor beta chains were read from a single sample in a study of shared T cell receptors in the human thymus. Some clones are missing from TCRdb's copy, which holds only in-frame ones; the method was immunoSEQ multiplex PCR. Seen here are roughly 500,000 clones, around 82% observed once, and the top ten hold roughly 0.013%. The same sample was also studied in work on human thymus T cells.

Sequenced material: thymocytes. The receptors originated from a boy less than two years old with a congenital heart defect. The CDR3 runs from the conserved cysteine through the conserved F or W. The D gene is left open where the match is weak. Clone size appears in some rows only: once, few, many, or a class for an expanded clone.

CDR3	DNA	J	D	size	length	V
CASSETGGGSQPQHF	TGTGCCAGCAGTGAGACAGGGGGTGGAAGCCAGCCCCAGCATTTT	TRBJ1-5	TRBD1	.	15	TRBV6-1
CASRTQEATTIYF	TGTGCCAGCAGAACCCAGGAGGCTACTACCATATATTTT	TRBJ1-3	.	.	13	TRBV28
CASSQEGVLGNTEAFF	TGCGCCAGCAGCCAAGAGGGCGTACTGGGTAACACTGAAGCTTTCTTT	TRBJ1-1	.	once	16	TRBV4-3
CASSIKLQGSTDTQYF	TGTGCCAGTAGTATAAAATTGCAGGGAAGCACAGATACGCAGTATTTT	TRBJ2-3	.	.	16	TRBV19
CASSQVGLAGEGPSTDTQYF	TGCGCCAGCAGCCAAGTAGGACTAGCGGGAGAAGGACCTAGCACAGATACGCAGTATTTT	TRBJ2-3	TRBD2	.	20	TRBV4-1
CASRRQGFHEQYF	TGTGCCAGCAGAAGACAGGGGTTCCACGAGCAGTACTTC	TRBJ2-7	TRBD1	.	13	TRBV6-1
CASSFWTGGDYGYTF	TGTGCCAGCAGCTTTTGGACAGGGGGGGACTATGGCTACACCTTC	TRBJ1-2	TRBD1	.	15	TRBV13
CASLLQGTGELFF	TGTGCCAGTCTTCTACAGGGGACCGGGGAGCTGTTTTTT	TRBJ2-2	TRBD1	.	13	TRBV2
CASSLVSGPFF	TGTGCCAGCAGCTTGGTGTCGGGTCCGTTCTTC	TRBJ2-1	.	.	11	TRBV5-5
CASRFGLAGSNEQFF	TGTGCCAGCAGATTTGGACTAGCGGGTAGCAATGAGCAGTTCTTC	TRBJ2-1	TRBD2	.	15	TRBV7-4
CASSSYTRRERYEQYF	TGTGCCAGCAGCTCGTACACAAGGCGGGAACGCTACGAGCAGTACTTC	TRBJ2-7	.	.	16	TRBV5-6
CASSSHYEQYF	TGTGCCAGCAGTTCCCACTACGAGCAGTACTTC	TRBJ2-7	.	few	11	TRBV27
CSVGKAGGGSDTQYF	TGCAGCGTTGGGAAAGCGGGAGGTGGCTCAGATACGCAGTATTTT	TRBJ2-3	TRBD2	.	15	TRBV29-1
CASRPLGGSNSPLHF	TGTGCCAGCCGCCCTCTTGGGGGGAGTAATTCACCCCTCCACTTT	TRBJ1-6	.	few	15	TRBV25-1
CASSRRGSYNEQFF	TGCGCCAGCAGTCGACGAGGGAGCTACAATGAGCAGTTCTTC	TRBJ2-1	.	.	14	TRBV5-1
CSVESRVGYTF	TGCAGCGTTGAATCTCGGGTTGGCTACACCTTC	TRBJ1-2	.	.	11	TRBV29-1
CASSSTSGSSYEQYF	TGCGCCAGCAGCTCCACTAGCGGGTCCTCCTACGAGCAGTACTTC	TRBJ2-7	TRBD2	.	15	TRBV5-1
CASSSSGYADTQYF	TGTGCCAGCAGTTCTAGCGGGTATGCAGATACGCAGTATTTT	TRBJ2-3	TRBD2	once	14	TRBV6-1
CASSESLAGPKRFF	TGCGCCAGCAGTGAGTCTCTAGCGGGGCCAAAGCGGTTCTTC	TRBJ2-1	TRBD2	.	14	TRBV10-2
CASSASFGRGEQFF	TGTGCCAGCAGCGCCTCCTTCGGTCGGGGTGAGCAGTTCTTC	TRBJ2-1	.	few	14	TRBV11-3
CASSPTEYSNQPQHF	TGTGCCAGCTCACCGACAGAATATAGCAATCAGCCCCAGCATTTT	TRBJ1-5	.	.	15	TRBV18
CASSPRTGGMQPQHF	TGTGCCAGCAGTCCTCGGACAGGGGGCATGCAGCCCCAGCATTTT	TRBJ1-5	TRBD1	.	15	TRBV27
CASSLGTSDTDTQYF	TGTGCCAGCAGCTTGGGGACTAGCGACACAGATACGCAGTATTTT	TRBJ2-3	TRBD2	.	15	TRBV5-4
CSADPGPLEETQYF	TGCAGCGCTGACCCTGGCCCACTAGAAGAGACCCAGTACTTC	TRBJ2-5	.	.	14	TRBV29-1
CASSQFLGGDTGELFF	TGCGCCAGCAGCCAATTCCTAGGGGGGGACACCGGGGAGCTGTTTTTT	TRBJ2-2	.	.	16	TRBV4-3
CASNRGYWSEQFF	TGTGCCAGCAATAGGGGCTACTGGAGTGAGCAGTTCTTC	TRBJ2-1	.	once	13	TRBV6-5
CATSRDNGGDQPQHF	TGTGCCACCAGCAGAGATAACGGGGGTGATCAGCCCCAGCATTTT	TRBJ1-5	.	.	15	TRBV15
CASSLGGHSGKDTQYF	TGTGCCAGCAGCTTAGGGGGACACTCCGGTAAGGATACGCAGTATTTT	TRBJ2-3	.	.	16	TRBV7-2
CASSPHSRNSGRNHNEQFF	TGCGCCAGCAGCCCACACTCCCGGAATAGCGGGAGGAATCACAATGAGCAGTTCTTC	TRBJ2-1	TRBD2	few	19	TRBV4-3
CASRWTGGTYEQYF	TGTGCCAGCAGGTGGACAGGGGGGACCTACGAGCAGTACTTC	TRBJ2-7	TRBD1	once	14	TRBV28
CASSPGLAYANEQFF	TGTGCCAGCTCACCCGGGTTGGCTTATGCCAATGAGCAGTTCTTC	TRBJ2-1	.	few	15	TRBV18
CASSCVAGGYNEQFF	TGTGCCAGCAGCTGCGTAGCGGGAGGCTACAATGAGCAGTTCTTC	TRBJ2-1	TRBD2	.	15	TRBV28
CASSQTPGDEKLFF	TGCGCCAGCAGCCAAACTCCAGGGGATGAAAAACTGTTTTTT	TRBJ1-4	.	few	14	TRBV4-3
CAWSVQGEQGYTF	TGTGCCTGGAGTGTACAGGGGGAGCAGGGCTACACCTTC	TRBJ1-2	TRBD1	.	13	TRBV30
CASTSTGFHIQYF	TGTGCCAGCACCTCGACAGGTTTCCACATTCAGTACTTC	TRBJ2-4	.	.	13	TRBV6-5
CASSSLAGARETQYF	TGTGCCAGCAGCTCCCTAGCGGGAGCTCGGGAGACCCAGTACTTC	TRBJ2-5	TRBD2	.	15	TRBV7-9
CASSRGTSGRVDTQYF	TGTGCCAGCAGCCGCGGGACTAGCGGCAGGGTCGATACGCAGTATTTT	TRBJ2-3	TRBD2	.	16	TRBV14
CAWSVWAPGELFF	TGTGCCTGGAGTGTTTGGGCGCCCGGGGAGCTGTTTTTT	TRBJ2-2	.	once	13	TRBV30
CASSSPGLAGGPQNEQFF	TGTGCCAGCAGCTCACCGGGACTAGCGGGAGGGCCGCAAAATGAGCAGTTCTTC	TRBJ2-1	TRBD2	.	18	TRBV11-2
CASSPRGTALEDQPQHF	TGTGCCAGCAGTCCAAGGGGGACAGCCCTAGAGGATCAGCCCCAGCATTTT	TRBJ1-5	TRBD1	.	17	TRBV28
CASSLGHYSNQPQHF	TGTGCCAGCAGCTTAGGCCACTATAGCAATCAGCCCCAGCATTTT	TRBJ1-5	.	.	15	TRBV7-2
CASSRLGGISSGANVLTF	TGTGCCAGTAGCCGCCTGGGGGGGATAAGCTCTGGGGCCAACGTCCTGACTTTC	TRBJ2-6	TRBD2	once	18	TRBV19
CASSWRSNAGASHEQYF	TGTGCCAGCAGCTGGCGGTCTAACGCGGGGGCCTCCCACGAGCAGTACTTC	TRBJ2-7	.	.	17	TRBV11-3
CASSSKRESTDTQYF	TGTGCCAGCAGTTCCAAGCGGGAGAGCACAGATACGCAGTATTTT	TRBJ2-3	TRBD2	.	15	TRBV27
CASRRQGAYEQYF	TGTGCCAGCCGACGACAGGGGGCCTACGAGCAGTACTTC	TRBJ2-7	TRBD1	.	13	TRBV5-5
CASKDRTSGGDTQYF	TGTGCCAGCAAGGATAGGACTAGCGGGGGGGATACGCAGTATTTT	TRBJ2-3	TRBD2	.	15	TRBV27
CANQRESHNEQFF	TGTGCCAACCAGCGGGAGTCCCACAATGAGCAGTTCTTC	TRBJ2-1	TRBD2	.	13	TRBV10-3
CASSQEDYGYTF	TGCGCCAGCAGCCAGGAAGATTATGGCTACACCTTC	TRBJ1-2	.	few	12	TRBV5-1
CASSVGENPPTYEQYF	TGTGCCAGCAGCGTAGGGGAGAACCCGCCGACCTACGAGCAGTACTTC	TRBJ2-7	.	.	16	TRBV9
CASSEAYVTGVHEQYF	TGTGCCAGCAGTGAAGCGTATGTAACAGGGGTCCACGAGCAGTACTTC	TRBJ2-7	TRBD1	.	16	TRBV6-1
CASSLSAIKAGELFF	TGTGCCAGCAGTTTATCAGCGATAAAGGCCGGGGAGCTGTTTTTT	TRBJ2-2	.	.	15	TRBV27
CASSEGTPNTEAFF	TGTGCCAGCAGCGAGGGGACACCCAACACTGAAGCTTTCTTT	TRBJ1-1	.	.	14	TRBV7-9
CASSFWCRRGAGTEAFF	TGCGCCAGCAGCTTTTGGTGTCGTCGGGGGGCGGGCACTGAAGCTTTCTTT	TRBJ1-1	.	.	17	TRBV5-1